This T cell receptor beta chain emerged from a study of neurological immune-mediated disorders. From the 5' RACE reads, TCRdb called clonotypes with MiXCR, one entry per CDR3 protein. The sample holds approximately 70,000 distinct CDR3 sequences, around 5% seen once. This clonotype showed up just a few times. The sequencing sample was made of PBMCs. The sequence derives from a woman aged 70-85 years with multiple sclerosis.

The CDR3 spells CASSLVSSGRTNEQFF. The CDR3 region has the DNA TGTGCCAGCAGCTTAGTCTCTAGCGGGAGGACCAATGAGCAGTTCTTC. The chain combines TRBV7-2 with TRBJ2-1, with 11 bases identical to TRBD2. Looked up from germline, CDR1 is SGHTA and CDR2 is FQGNSA. The CDR3 spans 16 residues. The ends lost 1 base at V and 6 bases at J; junction bases unmatched: 5.